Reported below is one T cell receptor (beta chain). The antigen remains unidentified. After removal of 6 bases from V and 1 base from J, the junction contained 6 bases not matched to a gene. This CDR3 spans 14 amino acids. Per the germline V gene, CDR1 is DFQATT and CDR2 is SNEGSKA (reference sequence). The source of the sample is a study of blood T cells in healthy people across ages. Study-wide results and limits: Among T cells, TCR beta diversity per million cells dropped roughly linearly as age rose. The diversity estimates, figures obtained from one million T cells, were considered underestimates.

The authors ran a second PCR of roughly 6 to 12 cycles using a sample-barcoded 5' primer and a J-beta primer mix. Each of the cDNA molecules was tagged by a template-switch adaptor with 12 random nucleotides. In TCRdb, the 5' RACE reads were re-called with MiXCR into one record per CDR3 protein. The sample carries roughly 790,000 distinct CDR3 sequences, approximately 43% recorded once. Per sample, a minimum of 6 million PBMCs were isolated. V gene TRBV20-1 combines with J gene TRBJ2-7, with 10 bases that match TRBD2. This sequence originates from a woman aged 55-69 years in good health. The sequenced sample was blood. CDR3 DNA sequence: TGCAGTGCCCGTGTAGCGGGGGGTTCCTACGAGCAGTACTTC. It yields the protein CSARVAGGSYEQYF.